A single sample gave rise to the 32 T cell receptor beta chains below, sequenced in a study of cytotoxic CD8 clonotypes in ibrutinib-treated CLL. The protocol was immunoSEQ multiplex PCR, while the TCRdb copy is restricted to in-frame clones and leaves out a portion. The profile covers about 16,000 clones, with around 67% appearing a single time and about a sixth taken by the ten largest. This specimen was PBMCs, taken before ibrutinib treatment. The receptor source for this set is a human donor with chronic lymphocytic leukemia.

This sequence joins TRBV7-8 and TRBJ2-5, with 11 bases aligning to TRBD2. V lost 10 bases to trimming and J lost 4 bases; unmatched junction nucleotides: 8. This CDR3 has 14 amino acids. Germline V gives CDR1 SGHVS, CDR2 FQNEAQ. The CDR3 coding sequence is TGTGCCACCTTACTAGCGGGGGCAGGAGAGACCCAGTACTTC. Amino acids: CATLLAGAGETQYF.

The J gene is TRBJ1-3, the V gene TRBV30; TRBD1 matches 7 bases. From germline, CDR1 is GTSNPN and CDR2 SVGIG (reference sequence). V lost 5 bases, J lost 5 bases, and 12 bases stayed unmatched. The CDR3 totals 15 residues. In nucleotides, the CDR3 is TGTGCCTGGTATACTCCGGGGACAGCCAGAAACACCATATATTTT. It specifies CAWYTPGTARNTIYF.

The rearrangement uses TRBV18 and TRBJ1-4; 8 positions match TRBD1. The CDR3 loop spans 14 amino acids. The V segment lost 3 bases and the J segment 7 bases; nucleotides outside the gene matches: 4. The V gene's germline CDR1 is KGHSH and CDR2 LQKENI. CDR3 bases: TGTGCCAGCTCACCCCCCGGACAGGGTGAAAAACTGTTTTTT. It codes for CASSPPGQGEKLFF. Combining the CDR3 with reference TRBV18 and TRBJ1-4 gives the whole variable domain NAGVMQNPRHLVRRRGQEARLRCSPMKGHSHVYWYRQLPEEGLKFMVYLQKENIIDESGMPKERFSAEFPKEGPSILRIQQVVRGDSAAYFCASSPPGQGEKLFFGSGTQLSVL.

The J gene is TRBJ2-7, the V gene TRBV2; 10 positions match TRBD1. The CDR3 runs to 14 residues. Germline V gene data show CDR1 as SNHLY and CDR2 as FYNNEI. Trimming took 4 bases from V and 2 from J; bases not matched to a gene: 2. CDR3 region: CASSVGQGTYEQYF. In nucleotides, the CDR3 is TGTGCCAGCAGTGTGGGACAGGGGACCTACGAGCAGTACTTC.

The genes are TRBV20-1 and TRBJ2-5; D gene unclear. This CDR3 is 11 amino acids long. Trimming shortened V by 4 bases and J by 5 bases, and 8 bases separated the two germline ends. Germline V gene lookup returns CDR1 DFQATT and CDR2 SNEGSKA (reference sequence). The CDR3 nucleotides read TGCAGTGCTAAGTCGGCGGAGACCCAGTACTTC. Protein: CSAKSAETQYF.

This clone has a single count. The chain joins TRBV11-3 to TRBJ2-4; possibly TRBD2 for D (5 bases). Germline values: CDR1 SGHNT, CDR2 YENEEA. V was shortened by 5 bases and J by 3 bases, with 14 bases between the two germline ends. CDR3 length equals 15 residues. CDR3 in amino acids: CASSELGRGKNIQYF. As DNA, the CDR3 is TGTGCCAGCAGCGAATTGGGGAGAGGCAAAAACATTCAGTACTTC.

The chain links TRBV2 to TRBJ1-2, with D possibly TRBD1 on 5 matching bases. This CDR3 spans 14 amino acids. V lost 4 bases and J 4 bases, leaving 13 bases between the germline ends. Germline CDR1 is SNHLY and CDR2 is FYNNEI. As DNA, the CDR3 is TGTGCCAGCAGTGTGGGGCAGGACGTCTATGGCTACACCTTC. Translation gives CASSVGQDVYGYTF. Drawing the rest from reference TRBV2 and TRBJ1-2, the complete variable domain is EPEVTQTPSHQVTQMGQEVILRCVPISNHLYFYWYRQILGQKVEFLVSFYNNEISEKSEIFDDQFSVERPDGSNFTLKIRSTKLEDSAMYFCASSVGQDVYGYTFGSGTRLTVV.

The sample holds a few counts of this clone. The rearrangement links TRBV2 to TRBJ1-5; 10 nucleotides line up with TRBD1. V trimming: 6 bases; J trimming: 2 bases; junction bases outside the gene matches: 4. CDR1 and CDR2 from the germline V gene are SNHLY and FYNNEI. The CDR3 totals 15 residues. For the CDR3, the DNA is TGTGCCAGCAGGGCCGGGACAGGGGGCAATCAGCCCCAGCATTTT. It codes for CASRAGTGGNQPQHF.

Relative to its sample, this clone is medium-sized. The chain joins TRBV4-1 to TRBJ1-6, with TRBD1 as a possible D gene (5 bases). The germline V and J ends were trimmed by 0 bases and 6 bases, with 15 bases remaining between them. Germline values: CDR1 MGHRA, CDR2 YSYEKL. The CDR3 spans 17 residues. The CDR3 protein is CASSQDVWAGINSPLHF. In DNA, the CDR3 is TGCGCCAGCAGCCAAGATGTTTGGGCAGGGATTAATTCACCCCTCCACTTT.

V usage is TRBV6-1 and J usage is TRBJ2-6; 8 bases line up with TRBD1. The CDR3 is made up of 14 amino acids. Germline values: CDR1 MNHNS, CDR2 SASEGT. Trimming cost V 8 bases and J 4 bases; bases outside gene matches: 4. The CDR3 DNA is TGTGCCAGCCAGACAGGGGCCGGGGCCAACGTCCTGACTTTC. This sequence encodes CASQTGAGANVLTF.

CDR3 DNA sequence: TGTGCCAGCCAATTTTACAGCGGGGGGGCCGAAGATACGCAGTATTTT. Translating it yields CASQFYSGGAEDTQYF. The chain has TRBV7-9 and TRBJ2-3; TRBD2 aligns across 10 bases. The CDR3 has 16 amino acids. J was trimmed by 5 bases and V by 8 bases; bases with no gene match: 13. From germline, CDR1 is SEHNR and CDR2 FQNEAQ (reference sequence).

The gene calls are TRBV6-5 and TRBJ1-2; maybe TRBD1 (5 bases). V was cut by 0 bases and J by 4 bases, with 12 bases left in between. The CDR3 has 15 amino acids. CDR1 MNHEY and CDR2 SVGAGI come from the germline V gene. The CDR3 loop is CASSYSTAGSYGYTF. In DNA form, the CDR3 reads TGTGCCAGCAGTTACTCCACGGCAGGGTCCTATGGCTACACCTTC.

V is TRBV18 and J is TRBJ1-6; 7 nucleotides agree with TRBD1. The ends lost 3 bases at V and 7 bases at J; junction bases unmatched: 6. There are 15 residues in the CDR3. CDR1 is KGHSH, CDR2 LQKENI, per germline. Here the CDR3 reads CASSPRDRVNSPLHF. The CDR3 bases are TGTGCCAGCTCACCGAGGGACAGAGTAAATTCACCCCTCCACTTT.

This clone is medium-sized (0.01 to 0.1%). The chain joins TRBV7-7 to TRBJ2-2; 9 bases map to TRBD1. V trimming: 4 bases; J trimming: 7 bases; junction bases outside the gene matches: 7. This CDR3 contains 15 residues. CDR1 and CDR2 from the germline V gene are SSHAT and FNYEAQ (reference sequence). The CDR3 region is CASSSQGAMVGELFF. CDR3 bases: TGTGCCAGCAGCTCACAGGGGGCGATGGTCGGGGAGCTGTTTTTT. Full variable domain (missing parts from reference TRBV7-7 and TRBJ2-2): GAGVSQSPRYKVTKRGQDVTLRCDPISSHATLYWYQQALGQGPEFLTYFNYEAQPDKSGLPSDRFSAERPEGSISTLTIQRTEQRDSAMYRCASSSQGAMVGELFFGEGSRLTVL.

The J gene is TRBJ2-5, the V gene TRBV7-3; TRBD2 might be the D (7 bases). Trimming cost V 5 bases and J 5 bases, with 15 bases left between them. CDR1 SGHTA and CDR2 FQGTGA come from the germline V gene. The CDR3 runs 14 residues. This chain's CDR3 is CASSPTGGGETQYF. CDR3 bases: TGTGCCAGCAGCCCTACGGGGGGCGGGGAGACCCAGTACTTC.

The chain has TRBV19 and TRBJ2-1; no definite D call. The CDR3 has 14 residues. Between the trimmed V and J ends, which lost 4 bases and 6 bases, there was a span of 13 bases. CDR1 is LNHDA, CDR2 SQIVND, per germline (reference sequence). CDR3 loop: CASSTSRFSNEQFF. The CDR3 DNA reads as TGTGCCAGTAGTACCTCTAGGTTCTCCAATGAGCAGTTCTTC.

The rearrangement joins TRBV19 to TRBJ2-1, with 9 bases aligning to TRBD1. There are 15 residues in the CDR3. Germline CDR1 LNHDA, CDR2 SQIVND (reference sequence). Trimming at V came to 5 bases and at J to 6 bases, leaving 8 bases not matched to a gene. The CDR3 DNA sequence: TGTGCCAGTAGTCCTGGGACAGGGTTTGTCAATGAGCAGTTCTTC. It specifies CASSPGTGFVNEQFF.

The chain is built from TRBV11-2 and TRBJ1-2; 9 bases map to TRBD1. CDR3 length equals 15 residues. Per the germline V gene, CDR1 is SGHAT and CDR2 is FQNNGV. Losses at the gene ends were 1 base for V and 5 bases for J; bases not matched to a gene: 5. In DNA, the CDR3 is TGTGCCAGCAGCTTAGGAGCGGGACAGGGTTATGGCTACACCTTC. This encodes CASSLGAGQGYGYTF.

V usage is TRBV27 and J usage is TRBJ1-2, with D unresolved. The germline gives CDR1 MNHEY, CDR2 SMNVEV (reference sequence). This CDR3 spans 15 amino acids. The germline V and J ends were trimmed by 5 bases and 0 bases, with 13 bases remaining between them. The CDR3 nucleotides are TGTGCCAGCAGTCCCACCGGAGGGACTAACTATGGCTACACCTTC. It specifies CASSPTGGTNYGYTF.

The chain is built from TRBV6-5 and TRBJ1-2, with TRBD1 identical over 7 bases. The CDR3 is 15 residues long. Trimming cost V 8 bases and J 4 bases; bases outside gene matches: 13. Germline CDR1 is MNHEY and CDR2 is SVGAGI. CDR3 nucleotides: TGTGCCAGCGGGCAGACAGGGCTCCGCGGCTATGGCTACACCTTC. Translated, it gives CASGQTGLRGYGYTF.

This chain uses TRBV30 with TRBJ1-5, with 9 bases aligning to TRBD1. The CDR3 runs 14 residues. CDR1 and CDR2 (germline): GTSNPN, SVGIG (reference sequence). With V trimmed by 2 bases and J by 4 bases, 3 bases remained unmatched. CDR3 DNA sequence: TGTGCCTGGAGTCGAGGGACAGGGAATCAGCCCCAGCATTTT. As protein: CAWSRGTGNQPQHF.

V is TRBV6-1 and J is TRBJ2-7; TRBD2 matches 7 bases. J was trimmed by 0 bases and V by 6 bases; bases with no gene match: 8. The germline gives CDR1 MNHNS, CDR2 SASEGT. CDR3 size: 15 residues. The CDR3: CASSRSGASSYEQYF. The DNA of the CDR3 is TGTGCCAGCAGCCGAAGCGGGGCGAGCTCCTACGAGCAGTACTTC.

V usage is TRBV9 and J usage is TRBJ2-7, with no clear D. CDR1 and CDR2 (germline): SGDLS, YYNGEE. V was shortened by 4 bases and J by 4 bases, with 18 bases between the two germline ends. This CDR3 contains 15 residues. Here the CDR3 DNA reads TGTGCCAGCAGCCCCCGCGAACGGTCCCTATACGAGCAGTACTTC. This sequence encodes CASSPRERSLYEQYF.

CDR3 bases: TGCAGCGTTCAGTACTTGAGAGAGACGCATGGCTACACCTTC. This sequence encodes CSVQYLRETHGYTF. The J gene is TRBJ1-2, the V gene TRBV29-1; the D is unclear. From germline, CDR1 is SQVTM and CDR2 ANQGSEA. Trimming took off 5 bases at V and 6 bases at J, with 19 bases between the two ends. This CDR3 is built from 14 residues.

Here the CDR3 reads CASSSGAGSSYEQYF. The CDR3 DNA reads TGTGCCAGCAGCTCCGGGGCCGGTAGTTCCTACGAGCAGTACTTC. J is TRBJ2-7 and V is TRBV7-3, with D possibly called TRBD1 or TRBD2 (5 bases each). From germline, CDR1 is SGHTA and CDR2 FQGTGA. The CDR3 runs 15 residues. Trimming left V 4 bases short and J 1 base short, with 14 bases between.

V and J are TRBV19 and TRBJ2-7, with unresolved D. Germline loops: CDR1 LNHDA, CDR2 SQIVND (reference sequence). The CDR3 is made up of 13 amino acids. V lost 5 bases and J 0 bases, leaving 8 bases between the germline ends. The CDR3 nucleotides are TGTGCCAGTAGTCAGGAAAGCTCCTACGAGCAGTACTTC. Protein product: CASSQESSYEQYF.

The J gene is TRBJ2-6, the V gene TRBV12-5; a possible D gene is TRBD2 (5 bases). The ends were cut back, 4 bases at V and 1 base at J, with 5 bases in the middle. Germline values: CDR1 LGHNT, CDR2 FRNRAP. CDR3 length equals 14 residues. Here the CDR3 reads CASGSGSGANVLTF. Written as DNA, the CDR3 is TGTGCTAGTGGTTCGGGGTCTGGGGCCAACGTCCTGACTTTC.

This chain uses TRBV30 with TRBJ1-1; D may be TRBD1 (6 bases). Germline lookup yields CDR1 GTSNPN and CDR2 SVGIG (reference sequence). V was pared by 4 bases and J by 1 base, with 16 bases between. The CDR3 sequence is 15 residues long. This CDR3 reads CAWKLEDRQNTEAFF. In DNA, the CDR3 is TGTGCCTGGAAACTCGAGGACAGACAGAACACTGAAGCTTTCTTT.

The chain has TRBV23-1 and TRBJ2-4; D is undetermined. TRBV23-1 is reported as an ORF; its role is uncertain. The V end lost 6 bases, the J end lost 1 base, and 10 bases lay between the germline ends. The CDR3 is 14 residues long. The CDR3 sequence: CASRGCPAKNIQYF. In DNA, the CDR3 is TGCGCCAGCAGGGGGTGTCCGGCCAAAAACATTCAGTACTTC.

This clone is categorized as large. The V call is TRBV4-1, the J call TRBJ2-2; D may be TRBD1 (6 bases). In germline, CDR1 is MGHRA, CDR2 YSYEKL. This CDR3 contains 14 residues. The V and J ends lost 8 bases and 1 base respectively, with 11 bases between them. In DNA, the CDR3 is TGCGCCAGCGCCAGGACAGTGAACACCGGGGAGCTGTTTTTT. Protein: CASARTVNTGELFF.

This chain uses TRBV4-2 with TRBJ2-3; perhaps TRBD2 as D (6 bases). This CDR3 comprises 15 residues. V lost 8 bases and J 4 bases, leaving 19 bases between the germline ends. Germline-derived CDR1 and CDR2 are LGHNA and YNFKEQ. CDR3 protein: CASGKKDYFPDTQYF. The CDR3 bases are TGTGCCAGCGGGAAGAAGGACTATTTTCCAGATACGCAGTATTTT.

The rearrangement uses TRBV7-8 and TRBJ2-7; TRBD2 matches 7 bases. This CDR3 has 16 residues. The J segment lost 3 bases and the V segment lost 1 base, leaving 9 bases of the junction unmatched. The V gene's germline CDR1 is SGHVS and CDR2 FQNEAQ. CDR3 amino acids: CASSLVAGRGYYEQYF. CDR3 sequence (DNA): TGTGCCAGCAGCTTAGTTGCAGGGAGGGGTTACTACGAGCAGTACTTC.